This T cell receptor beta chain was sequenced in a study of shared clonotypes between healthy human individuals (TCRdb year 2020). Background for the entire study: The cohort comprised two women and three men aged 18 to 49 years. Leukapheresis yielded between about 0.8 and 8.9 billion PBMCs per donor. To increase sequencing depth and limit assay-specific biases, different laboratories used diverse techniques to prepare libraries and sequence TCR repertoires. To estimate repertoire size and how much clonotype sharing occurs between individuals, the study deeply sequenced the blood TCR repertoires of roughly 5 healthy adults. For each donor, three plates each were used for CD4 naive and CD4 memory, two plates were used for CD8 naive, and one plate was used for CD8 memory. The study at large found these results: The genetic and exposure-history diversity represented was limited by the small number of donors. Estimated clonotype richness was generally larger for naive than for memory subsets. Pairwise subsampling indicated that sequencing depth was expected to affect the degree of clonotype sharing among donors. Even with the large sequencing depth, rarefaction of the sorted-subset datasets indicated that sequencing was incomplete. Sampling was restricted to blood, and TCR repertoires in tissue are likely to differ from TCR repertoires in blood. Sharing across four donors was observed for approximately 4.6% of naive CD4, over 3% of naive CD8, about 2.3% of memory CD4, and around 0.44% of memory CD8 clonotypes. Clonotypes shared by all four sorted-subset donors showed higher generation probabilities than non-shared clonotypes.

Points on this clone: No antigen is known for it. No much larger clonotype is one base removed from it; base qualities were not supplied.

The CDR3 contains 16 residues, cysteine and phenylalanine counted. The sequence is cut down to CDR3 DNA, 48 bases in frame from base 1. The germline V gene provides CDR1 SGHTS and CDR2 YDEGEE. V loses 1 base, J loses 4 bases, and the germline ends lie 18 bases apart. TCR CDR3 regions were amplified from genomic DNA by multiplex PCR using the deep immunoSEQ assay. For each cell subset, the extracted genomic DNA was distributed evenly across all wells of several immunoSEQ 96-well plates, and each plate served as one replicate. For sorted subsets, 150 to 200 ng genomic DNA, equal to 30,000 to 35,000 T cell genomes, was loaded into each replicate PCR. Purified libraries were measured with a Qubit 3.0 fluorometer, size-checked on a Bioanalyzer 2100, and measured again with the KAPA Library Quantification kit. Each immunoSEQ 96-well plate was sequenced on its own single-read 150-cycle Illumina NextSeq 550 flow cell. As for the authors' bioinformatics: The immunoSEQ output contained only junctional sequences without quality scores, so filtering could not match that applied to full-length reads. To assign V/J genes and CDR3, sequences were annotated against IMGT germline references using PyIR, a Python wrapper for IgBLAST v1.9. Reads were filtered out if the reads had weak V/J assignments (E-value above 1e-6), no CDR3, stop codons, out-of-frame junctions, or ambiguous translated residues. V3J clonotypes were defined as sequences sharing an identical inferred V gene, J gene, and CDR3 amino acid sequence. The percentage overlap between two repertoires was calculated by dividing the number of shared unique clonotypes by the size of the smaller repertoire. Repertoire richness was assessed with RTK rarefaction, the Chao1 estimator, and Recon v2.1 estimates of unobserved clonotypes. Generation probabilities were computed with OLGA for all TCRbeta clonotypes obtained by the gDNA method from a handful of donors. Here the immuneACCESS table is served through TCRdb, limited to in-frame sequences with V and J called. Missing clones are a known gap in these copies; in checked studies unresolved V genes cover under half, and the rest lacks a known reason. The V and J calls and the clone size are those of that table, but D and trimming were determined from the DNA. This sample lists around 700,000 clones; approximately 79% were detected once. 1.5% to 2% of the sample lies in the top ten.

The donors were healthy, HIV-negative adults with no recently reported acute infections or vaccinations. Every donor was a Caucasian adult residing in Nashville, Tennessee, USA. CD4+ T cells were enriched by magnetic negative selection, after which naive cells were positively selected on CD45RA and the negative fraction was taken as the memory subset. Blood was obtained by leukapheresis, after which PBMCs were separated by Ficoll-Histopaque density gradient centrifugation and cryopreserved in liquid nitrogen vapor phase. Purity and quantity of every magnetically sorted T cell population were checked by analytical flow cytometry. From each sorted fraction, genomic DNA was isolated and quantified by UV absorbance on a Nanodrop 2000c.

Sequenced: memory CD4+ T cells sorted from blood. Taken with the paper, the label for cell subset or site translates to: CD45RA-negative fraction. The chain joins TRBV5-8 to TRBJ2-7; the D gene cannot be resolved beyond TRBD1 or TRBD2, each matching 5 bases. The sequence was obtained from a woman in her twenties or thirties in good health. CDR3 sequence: CASSLWGRSKGYEQYF. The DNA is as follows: TGTGCCAGCAGCTTGTGGGGGAGATCTAAGGGATACGAGCAGTACTTC.